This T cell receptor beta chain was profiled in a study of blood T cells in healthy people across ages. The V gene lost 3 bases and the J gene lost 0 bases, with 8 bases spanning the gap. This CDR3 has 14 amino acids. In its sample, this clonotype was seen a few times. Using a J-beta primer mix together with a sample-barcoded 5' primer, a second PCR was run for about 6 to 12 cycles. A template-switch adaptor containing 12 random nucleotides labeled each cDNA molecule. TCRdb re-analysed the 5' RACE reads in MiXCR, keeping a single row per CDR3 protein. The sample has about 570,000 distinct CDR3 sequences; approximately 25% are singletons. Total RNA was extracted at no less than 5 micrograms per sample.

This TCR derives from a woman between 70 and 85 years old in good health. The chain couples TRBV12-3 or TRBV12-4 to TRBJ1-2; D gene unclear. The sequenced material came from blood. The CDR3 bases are TGTGCCAGCAGTTTGAACTTAGCTAACTATGGCTACACCTTC. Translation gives CASSLNLANYGYTF.